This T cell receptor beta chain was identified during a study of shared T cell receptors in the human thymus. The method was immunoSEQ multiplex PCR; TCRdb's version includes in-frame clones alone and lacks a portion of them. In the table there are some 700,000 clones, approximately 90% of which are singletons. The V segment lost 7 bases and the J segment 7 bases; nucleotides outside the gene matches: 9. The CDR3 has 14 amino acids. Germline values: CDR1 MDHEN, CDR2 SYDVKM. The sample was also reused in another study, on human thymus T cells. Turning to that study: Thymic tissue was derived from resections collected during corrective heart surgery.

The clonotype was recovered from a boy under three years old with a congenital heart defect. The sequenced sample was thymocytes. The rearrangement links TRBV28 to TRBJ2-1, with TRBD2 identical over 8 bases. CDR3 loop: CASKPTSVENEQFF. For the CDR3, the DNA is TGTGCCAGCAAACCGACTAGCGTGGAGAATGAGCAGTTCTTC.